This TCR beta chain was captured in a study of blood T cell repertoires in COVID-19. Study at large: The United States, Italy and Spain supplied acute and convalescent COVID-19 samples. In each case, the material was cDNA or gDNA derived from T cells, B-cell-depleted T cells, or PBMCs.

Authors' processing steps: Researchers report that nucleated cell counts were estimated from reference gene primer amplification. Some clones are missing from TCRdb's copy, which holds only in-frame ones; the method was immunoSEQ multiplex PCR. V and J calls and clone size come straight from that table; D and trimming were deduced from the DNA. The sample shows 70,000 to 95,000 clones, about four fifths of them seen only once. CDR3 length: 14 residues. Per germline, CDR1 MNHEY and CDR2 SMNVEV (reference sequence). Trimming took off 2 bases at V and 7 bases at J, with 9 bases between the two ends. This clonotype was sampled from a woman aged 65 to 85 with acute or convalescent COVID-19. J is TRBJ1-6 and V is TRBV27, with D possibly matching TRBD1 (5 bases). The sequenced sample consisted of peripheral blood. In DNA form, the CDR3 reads TGTGCCAGCAGTTTAGGGGGGATAAATTCACCCCTCCACTTT. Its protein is CASSLGGINSPLHF.